This T cell receptor (beta chain) is drawn from a study of blood T cell repertoires in COVID-19. Study background: Samples of COVID-19 (acute and convalescent) were obtained from the United States, Italy and Spain. From T cells, B-cell-depleted T cells, or PBMCs came the material, which was cDNA or gDNA.

Authors' processing steps: Reference gene primer amplification gave nucleated cell count estimates. Only in-frame clones appear in the TCRdb table, and some are missing; sequencing was by immunoSEQ multiplex PCR. The DNA gave D and trimming, while V, J and clone size come from that table. Of approximately 90,000 clones listed, 90% were seen once; the top ten hold less than 2%. The sequencing sample was made of peripheral blood. The sequence came from a man aged 60-69 years with acute or convalescent COVID-19.

This chain's CDR3 is CASRPDSFSGNTIYF. CDR3 bases: TGTGCCAGCAGACCCGACAGCTTCTCTGGAAACACCATATATTTT. V and J are TRBV27 and TRBJ1-3; D perhaps matches TRBD1 (5 bases). Trimming took off 6 bases at V and 0 bases at J, with 12 bases between the two ends. CDR1 and CDR2 from the germline V gene are MNHEY and SMNVEV (reference sequence). There are 15 residues in the CDR3.